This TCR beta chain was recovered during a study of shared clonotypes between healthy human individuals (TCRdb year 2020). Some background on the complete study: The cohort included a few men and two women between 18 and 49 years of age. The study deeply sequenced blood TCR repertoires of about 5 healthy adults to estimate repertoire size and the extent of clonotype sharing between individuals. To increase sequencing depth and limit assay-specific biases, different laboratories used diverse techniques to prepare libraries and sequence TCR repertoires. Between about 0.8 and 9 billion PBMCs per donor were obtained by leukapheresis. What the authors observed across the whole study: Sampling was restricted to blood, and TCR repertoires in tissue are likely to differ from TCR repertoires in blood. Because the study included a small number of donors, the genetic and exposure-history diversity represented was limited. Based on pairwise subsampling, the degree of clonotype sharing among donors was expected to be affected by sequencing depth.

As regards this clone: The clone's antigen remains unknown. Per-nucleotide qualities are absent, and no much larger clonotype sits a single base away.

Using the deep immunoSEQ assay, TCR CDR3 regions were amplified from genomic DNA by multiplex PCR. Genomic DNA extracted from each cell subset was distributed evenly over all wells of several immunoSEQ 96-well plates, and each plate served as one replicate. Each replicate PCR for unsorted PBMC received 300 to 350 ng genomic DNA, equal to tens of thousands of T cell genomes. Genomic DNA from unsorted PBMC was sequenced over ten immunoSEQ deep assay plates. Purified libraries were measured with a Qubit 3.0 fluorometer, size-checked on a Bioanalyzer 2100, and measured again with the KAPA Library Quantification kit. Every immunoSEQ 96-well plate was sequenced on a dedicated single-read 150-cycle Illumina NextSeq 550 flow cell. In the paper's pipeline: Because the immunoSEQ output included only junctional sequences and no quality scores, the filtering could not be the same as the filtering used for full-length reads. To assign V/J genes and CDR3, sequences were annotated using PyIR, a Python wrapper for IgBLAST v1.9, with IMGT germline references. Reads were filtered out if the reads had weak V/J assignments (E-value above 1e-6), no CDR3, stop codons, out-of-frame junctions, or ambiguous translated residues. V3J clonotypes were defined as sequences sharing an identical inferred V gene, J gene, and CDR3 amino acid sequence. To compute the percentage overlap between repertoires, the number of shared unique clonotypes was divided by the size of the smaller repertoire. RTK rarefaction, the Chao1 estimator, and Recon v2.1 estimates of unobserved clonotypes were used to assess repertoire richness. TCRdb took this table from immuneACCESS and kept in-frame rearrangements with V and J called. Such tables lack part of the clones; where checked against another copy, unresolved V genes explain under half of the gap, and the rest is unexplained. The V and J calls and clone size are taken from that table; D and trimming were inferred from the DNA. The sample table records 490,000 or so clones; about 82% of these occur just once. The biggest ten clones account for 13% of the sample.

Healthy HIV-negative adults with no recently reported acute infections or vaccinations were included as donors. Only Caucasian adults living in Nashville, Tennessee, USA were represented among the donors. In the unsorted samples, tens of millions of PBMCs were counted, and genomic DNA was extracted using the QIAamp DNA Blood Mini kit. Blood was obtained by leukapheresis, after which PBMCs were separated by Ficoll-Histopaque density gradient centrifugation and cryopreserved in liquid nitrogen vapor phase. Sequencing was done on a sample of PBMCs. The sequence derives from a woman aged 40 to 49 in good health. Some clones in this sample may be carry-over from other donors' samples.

Read as DNA, the sequence is TGTGCCAGCAGCAAAGGACAGGGGTGGAATCAGCCCCAGCATTTT. This yields the protein CASSKGQGWNQPQHF. The receptor chain draws on TRBV21-1 and TRBJ1-5; the table's D call, TRBD1, has no DNA check behind it. TRBV21-1 is assigned pseudogene status. Counted from cysteine to phenylalanine, this CDR3 has 15 amino acids. Only CDR3 DNA is held: 45 bases, read in frame from base 1.